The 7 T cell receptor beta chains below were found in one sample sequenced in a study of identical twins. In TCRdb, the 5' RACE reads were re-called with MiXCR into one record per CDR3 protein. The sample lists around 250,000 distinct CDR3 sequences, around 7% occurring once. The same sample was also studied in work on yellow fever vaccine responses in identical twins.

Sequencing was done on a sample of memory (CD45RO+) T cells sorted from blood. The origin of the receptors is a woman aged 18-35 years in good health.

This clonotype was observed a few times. CDR3 nucleotides: TGCGCCAGCAGCTTGGGAGGGTCAGGGGGCGTCTATGGCTACACCTTC. Translation: CASSLGGSGGVYGYTF. This chain connects TRBV5-1 to TRBJ1-2; TRBD1 matches at 8 bases. This CDR3 contains 16 residues. Germline CDR1 SGHRS, CDR2 YFSETQ. Germline trimming cut 0 bases from V and 4 bases from J; bases unmatched to any gene: 8.

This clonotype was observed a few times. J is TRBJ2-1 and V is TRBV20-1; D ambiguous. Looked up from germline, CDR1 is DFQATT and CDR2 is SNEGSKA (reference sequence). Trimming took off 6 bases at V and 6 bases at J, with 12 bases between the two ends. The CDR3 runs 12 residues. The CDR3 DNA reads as TGCAGTGCCGACGGGCCTAGCAATGAGCAGTTCTTC. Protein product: CSADGPSNEQFF.

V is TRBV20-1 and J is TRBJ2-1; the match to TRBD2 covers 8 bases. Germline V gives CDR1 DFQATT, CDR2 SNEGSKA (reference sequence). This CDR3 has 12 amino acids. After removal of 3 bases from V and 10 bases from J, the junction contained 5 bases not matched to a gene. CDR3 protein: CSARARLAEQFF. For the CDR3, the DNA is TGCAGTGCTAGGGCCCGACTAGCGGAGCAGTTCTTC.

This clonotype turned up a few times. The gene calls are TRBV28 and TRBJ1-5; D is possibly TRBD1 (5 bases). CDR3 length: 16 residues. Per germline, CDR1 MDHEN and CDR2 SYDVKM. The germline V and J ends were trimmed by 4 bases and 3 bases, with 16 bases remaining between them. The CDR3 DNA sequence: TGTGCCAGCAGTTCCCTCCGAGGGGCCCTCAATCAGCCCCAGCATTTT. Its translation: CASSSLRGALNQPQHF. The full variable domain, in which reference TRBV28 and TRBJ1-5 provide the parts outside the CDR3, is DVKVTQSSRYLVKRTGEKVFLECVQDMDHENMFWYRQDPGLGLRLIYFSYDVKMKEKGDIPEGYSVSREKKERFSLILESASTNQTSMYLCASSSLRGALNQPQHFGDGTRLSIL.

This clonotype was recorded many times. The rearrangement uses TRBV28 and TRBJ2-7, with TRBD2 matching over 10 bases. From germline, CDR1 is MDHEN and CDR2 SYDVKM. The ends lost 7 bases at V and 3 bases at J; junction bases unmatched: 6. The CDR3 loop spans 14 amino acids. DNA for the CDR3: TGTGCCAGCACTCGGGGGACTAGCGTCTACGAGCAGTACTTC. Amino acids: CASTRGTSVYEQYF.

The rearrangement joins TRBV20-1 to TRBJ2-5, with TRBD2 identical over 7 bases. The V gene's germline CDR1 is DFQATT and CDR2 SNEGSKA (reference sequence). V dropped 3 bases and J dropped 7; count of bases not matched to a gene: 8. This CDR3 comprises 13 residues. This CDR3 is CSASRGDSGTQYF. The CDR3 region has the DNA TGCAGTGCTAGTCGGGGGGACTCGGGGACCCAGTACTTC.

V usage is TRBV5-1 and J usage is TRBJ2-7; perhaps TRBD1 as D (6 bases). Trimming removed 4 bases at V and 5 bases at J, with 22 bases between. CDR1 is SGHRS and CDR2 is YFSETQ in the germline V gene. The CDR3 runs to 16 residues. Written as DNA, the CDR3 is TGCGCCAGCAGCCCCCGTGGAGGACAGTCGTTCCACGAGCAGTACTTC. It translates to CASSPRGGQSFHEQYF. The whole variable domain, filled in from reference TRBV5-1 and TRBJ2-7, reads KAGVTQTPRYLIKTRGQQVTLSCSPISGHRSVSWYQQTPGQGLQFLFEYFSETQRNKGNFPGRFSGRQFSNSRSEMNVSTLELGDSALYLCASSPRGGQSFHEQYFGPGTRLTVT.